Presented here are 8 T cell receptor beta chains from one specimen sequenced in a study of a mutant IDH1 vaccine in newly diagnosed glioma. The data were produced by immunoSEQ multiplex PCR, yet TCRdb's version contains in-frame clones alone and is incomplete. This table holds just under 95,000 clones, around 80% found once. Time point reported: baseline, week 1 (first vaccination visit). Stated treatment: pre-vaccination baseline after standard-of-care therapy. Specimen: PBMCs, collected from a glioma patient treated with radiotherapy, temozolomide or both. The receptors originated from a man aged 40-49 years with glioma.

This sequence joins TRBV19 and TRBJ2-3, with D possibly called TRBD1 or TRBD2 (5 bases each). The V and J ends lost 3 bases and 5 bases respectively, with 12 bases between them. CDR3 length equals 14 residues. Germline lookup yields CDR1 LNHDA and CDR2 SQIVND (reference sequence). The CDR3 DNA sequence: TGTGCCAGTAGTATGCTGGGGACCTTAGATACGCAGTATTTT. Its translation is CASSMLGTLDTQYF.

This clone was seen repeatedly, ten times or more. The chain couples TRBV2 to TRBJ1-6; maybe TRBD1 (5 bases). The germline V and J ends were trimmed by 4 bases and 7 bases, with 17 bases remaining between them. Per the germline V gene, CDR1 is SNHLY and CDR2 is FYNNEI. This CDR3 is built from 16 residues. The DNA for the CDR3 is TGTGCCAGCAGTGGTGCAGGGCGCCTGGGCAATTCACCCCTCCACTTT. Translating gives CASSGAGRLGNSPLHF.

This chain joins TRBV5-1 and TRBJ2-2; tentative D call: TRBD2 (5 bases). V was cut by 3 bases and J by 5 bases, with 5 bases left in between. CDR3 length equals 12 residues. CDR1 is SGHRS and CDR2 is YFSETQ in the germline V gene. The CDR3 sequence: CASSSGTGELFF. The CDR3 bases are TGCGCCAGCAGCTCGGGGACCGGGGAGCTGTTTTTT.

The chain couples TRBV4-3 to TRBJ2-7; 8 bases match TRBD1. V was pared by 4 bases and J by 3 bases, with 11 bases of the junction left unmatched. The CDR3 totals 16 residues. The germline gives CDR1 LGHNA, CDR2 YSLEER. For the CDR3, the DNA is TGCGCCAGCAGCCGGGGACTGGGACAGGCATTCTACGAGCAGTACTTC. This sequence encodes CASSRGLGQAFYEQYF.

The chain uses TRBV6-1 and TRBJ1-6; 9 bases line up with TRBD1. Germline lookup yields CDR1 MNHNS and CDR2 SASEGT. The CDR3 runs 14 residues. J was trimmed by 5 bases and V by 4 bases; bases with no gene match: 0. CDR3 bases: TGTGCCAGCAGTGGACAGGGGGATAATTCACCCCTCCACTTT. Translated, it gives CASSGQGDNSPLHF.

The CDR3 DNA is TGTGCCAGTACCAATCTATTAATGAACACTGAAGCTTTCTTT. Translating gives CASTNLLMNTEAFF. This chain uses TRBV19 with TRBJ1-1; D remains ambiguous. The CDR3 has 14 residues. V lost 7 bases and J lost 0, with 12 bases in between. The germline V gene encodes CDR1 LNHDA and CDR2 SQIVND (reference sequence). Full variable domain (missing parts from reference TRBV19 and TRBJ1-1): DGGITQSPKYLFRKEGQNVTLSCEQNLNHDAMYWYRQDPGQGLRLIYYSQIVNDFQKGDIAEGYSVSREKKESFPLTVTSAQKNPTAFYLCASTNLLMNTEAFFGQGTRLTVV.

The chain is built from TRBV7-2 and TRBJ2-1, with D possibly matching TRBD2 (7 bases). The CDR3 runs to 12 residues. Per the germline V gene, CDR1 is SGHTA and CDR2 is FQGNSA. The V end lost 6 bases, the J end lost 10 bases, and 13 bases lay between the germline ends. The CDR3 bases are TGTGCCAGCAGGGGGAGGGGGGAAGAGCAGTTCTTC. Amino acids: CASRGRGEEQFF.

The CDR3 DNA sequence: TGTGCCAGCAGCTTAGATCCAGTTTCCTCTGGAAACACCATATATTTT. It is translated as CASSLDPVSSGNTIYF. This chain links TRBV11-2 with TRBJ1-3, with D unresolved. Trimming stripped 0 bases from V and 0 bases from J, with 9 bases between. This CDR3 contains 16 residues. Germline CDR1 and CDR2: SGHAT and FQNNGV.